What follows describes a single T cell receptor beta chain. Its antigen remains unidentified. The entry originates in a study of radiotherapy plus CTLA-4 blockade in lung cancer. General study findings and limits: Early clonal dynamics of blood T cells, together with interferon-beta, were reported as the best response predictor.

The repertoire was sequenced with immunoSEQ multiplex PCR; TCRdb's copy has only in-frame clones and lacks some. The table records approximately 46,000 clones, around 83% of them present only once. CDR1 and CDR2 (germline): SGHNT, YYREEE (reference sequence). Trimming took off 4 bases at V and 5 bases at J, with 15 bases between the two ends. The CDR3 is 15 residues long. This specimen consisted of peripheral blood, obtained from a patient treated with radiotherapy plus ipilimumab. The gene calls are TRBV5-4 and TRBJ1-4; the D is unclear. The receptor's source is a human donor with non-small cell lung cancer whose response to radiotherapy plus ipilimumab could not be evaluated. CDR3 loop: CASSPEGNFNEKLFF. The CDR3 DNA is TGTGCCAGCAGCCCGGAGGGAAACTTCAATGAAAAACTGTTTTTT.